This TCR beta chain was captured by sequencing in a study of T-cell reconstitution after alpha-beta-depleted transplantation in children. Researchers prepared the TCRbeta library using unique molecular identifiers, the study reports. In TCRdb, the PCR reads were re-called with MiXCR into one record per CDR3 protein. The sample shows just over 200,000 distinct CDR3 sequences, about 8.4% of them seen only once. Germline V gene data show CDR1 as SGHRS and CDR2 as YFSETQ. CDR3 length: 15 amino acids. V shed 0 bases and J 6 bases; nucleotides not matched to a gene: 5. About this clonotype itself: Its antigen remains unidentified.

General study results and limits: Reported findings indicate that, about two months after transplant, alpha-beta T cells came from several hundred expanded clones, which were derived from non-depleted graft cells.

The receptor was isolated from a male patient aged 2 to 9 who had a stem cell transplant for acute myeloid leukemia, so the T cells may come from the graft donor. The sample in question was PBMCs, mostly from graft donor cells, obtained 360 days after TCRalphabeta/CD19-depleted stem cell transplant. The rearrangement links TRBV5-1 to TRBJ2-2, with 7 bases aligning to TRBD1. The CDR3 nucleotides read TGCGCCAGCAGCTTGGTTGGGACAGAGGCCGGGGAGCTGTTTTTT. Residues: CASSLVGTEAGELFF.